The entry that follows covers one T cell receptor (beta chain) sequence. No neoadjuvant therapy was given to the selected pancreatic ductal adenocarcinoma patients before their surgery. This sample is part of a study of T cells in pancreatic ductal adenocarcinoma. Clones were read by immunoSEQ multiplex PCR, and TCRdb kept only the in-frame ones, dropping some. The sample comprises about 100,000 clones, 90% to 95% of which are singletons, and about 3.4% rests with the top ten. Sequencing input: PBMCs. The clonotype originates from a human donor with pancreatic ductal adenocarcinoma.

The CDR3 bases are TGTGCCAGCAGACATAGCGGGAGGAACACCGGGGAGCTGTTTTTT. Translated, it gives CASRHSGRNTGELFF. The chain couples TRBV11-2 to TRBJ2-2; 9 bases line up with TRBD2. The V and J ends lost 6 bases and 1 base, in that order; junction bases with no gene match: 3. Germline CDR1 is SGHAT and CDR2 is FQNNGV. CDR3 size: 15 residues.